The 23 T cell receptor beta chains in this list originate from one sample, sequenced in a study of regulatory T cells in long-lasting Graves disease. The time point denotes: newly diagnosed GD, antithyroid drugs for less than 3 months. Generation of the TCR library employed RNA extracted from PBMCs. Construction of TCR beta libraries relied on iRepertoire HTBI primers and on Arm-PCR targeting CDR3 regions. TCRdb ran MiXCR on the multiplex PCR reads and lists one entry per CDR3 protein. The repertoire includes roughly 530,000 distinct CDR3 sequences, about 16% of them detected once, and 20% to 25% sits in the top ten. Separately, the same data were catalogued under a study of T cells in Graves' hyperthyroidism and ophthalmopathy.

This specimen consisted of peripheral blood mononuclear cells (PBMCs), obtained at new diagnosis, from a patient treated with antithyroid drugs. The receptors were sampled from a woman aged 35 to 60 with Graves disease.

This clonotype has at least ten counts. This chain's CDR3 is CASSLRSSIGGTDTQYF. In DNA form, the CDR3 reads TGTGCCAGCAGTTTAAGGTCCAGCATTGGGGGTACTGATACGCAGTATTTT. V gene TRBV12-3 or TRBV12-4 combines with J gene TRBJ2-3; TRBD1 or TRBD2 may be the D gene (5 bases each). V lost 2 bases to trimming and J lost 6 bases, with 21 bases between them. The CDR3 covers 17 residues.

This clonotype showed up many times. The chain combines TRBV28 with TRBJ2-1; 8 bases align to TRBD2. V lost 5 bases, J lost 5 bases, and 14 bases stayed unmatched. The CDR3 sequence is 17 residues long. Germline V gene sequence: CDR1 MDHEN, CDR2 SYDVKM. The CDR3 nucleotides are TGTGCCAGCAGTCCCACCAGCGGGAGTTCCCAAGACAATGAGCAGTTCTTC. As protein: CASSPTSGSSQDNEQFF.

The chain recombines TRBV7-6 with TRBJ2-2; 9 positions agree with TRBD1. Germline lookup yields CDR1 SGHVS and CDR2 FNYEAQ. The CDR3 loop spans 15 amino acids. J gave up 5 bases and V 5 bases, and 6 bases lay outside the gene matches. The CDR3 sequence is CASSAKGQGTGELFF. The CDR3 DNA reads TGTGCCAGCAGCGCAAAGGGACAGGGAACCGGGGAGCTGTTTTTT.

The chain joins TRBV4-1 to TRBJ1-2; possible D gene TRBD1, 5 bases. The V gene's germline CDR1 is MGHRA and CDR2 YSYEKL. The CDR3 contains 15 residues. V shed 3 bases and J shed 1 base, with 12 bases lying between them. CDR3 in DNA: TGCGCCAGCAGCCAGCGACAGACCAATAACTATGGCTACACCTTC. Amino acids: CASSQRQTNNYGYTF.

Many counts were recorded for this clonotype. The chain carries TRBV3-1 and TRBJ1-1; D uncertain. V was clipped by 0 bases and J by 2 bases, with 7 bases between them. Germline assignment: CDR1 LGHDT and CDR2 YNNKEL (reference sequence). The CDR3 extends over 14 amino acids. Written as DNA, the CDR3 is TGTGCCAGCAGCCAAGAGGCAGGAAACACTGAAGCTTTCTTT. This translates into CASSQEAGNTEAFF. Using reference TRBV3-1 and TRBJ1-1 for the parts outside the CDR3, the full variable domain is DTAVSQTPKYLVTQMGNDKSIKCEQNLGHDTMYWYKQDSKKFLKIMFSYNNKELIINETVPNRFSPKSPDKAHLNLHINSLELGDSAVYFCASSQEAGNTEAFFGQGTRLTVV.

Note on this clonotype: A much larger clone lies a single base off, so this may be a read error. The chain links TRBV20-1 to TRBJ2-1; 13 nucleotides match TRBD2. The CDR3 has 15 amino acids. J was trimmed by 13 bases and V by 4 bases; bases with no gene match: 13. Germline V CDR1 and CDR2: DFQATT, SNEGSKA (reference sequence). The CDR3 nucleotides read TGCAGTGCTACTAAGGGGACTAGCGGGGATGAGACCCAGTTCTTC. Its translation: CSATKGTSGDETQFF.

This clonotype was seen repeatedly, ten times or more. The V gene is TRBV7-8, the J gene TRBJ2-3; 7 nucleotides line up with TRBD2. The CDR3 sequence is 13 residues long. Looked up from germline, CDR1 is SGHVS and CDR2 is FQNEAQ. Trimming cost V 6 bases and J 6 bases; bases outside gene matches: 6. DNA of the CDR3: TGTGCCAGCAGGTGGGGGGGGTCCGATACGCAGTATTTT. It translates to CASRWGGSDTQYF.

The V and J genes are TRBV9 and TRBJ1-4, with D perhaps TRBD1 (6 bases). This CDR3 is 16 amino acids long. The germline CDR1 and CDR2 sequences are SGDLS and YYNGEE. V lost 3 bases and J lost 0, with 12 bases in between. The CDR3 sequence is CASSAADRSTNEKLFF. The CDR3 DNA sequence: TGTGCCAGCAGCGCTGCGGACAGATCAACTAATGAAAAACTGTTTTTT. The full variable domain, its missing parts supplied by reference TRBV9 and TRBJ1-4, is DSGVTQTPKHLITATGQRVTLRCSPRSGDLSVYWYQQSLDQGLQFLIQYYNGEERAKGNILERFSAQQFPDLHSELNLSSLELGDSALYFCASSAADRSTNEKLFFGSGTQLSVL.

This clonotype appeared a few times. The chain has TRBV5-5 and TRBJ2-3; TRBD1 might be the D (5 bases). The germline V and J ends were trimmed by 0 bases and 3 bases, with 17 bases remaining between them. The CDR3 runs to 17 residues. The germline V gene encodes CDR1 SGHKS and CDR2 YYEKEE (reference sequence). CDR3 region: CASSLAEQGPGTDTQYF. The CDR3 DNA reads TGTGCCAGCAGCTTGGCCGAGCAGGGCCCTGGGACAGATACGCAGTATTTT.

This clonotype was seen a handful of times. V and J are TRBV18 and TRBJ1-1; 12 nucleotides match TRBD1. Germline V gene lookup returns CDR1 KGHSH and CDR2 LQKENI. The V and J ends lost 5 bases and 1 base, in that order; junction bases with no gene match: 5. This CDR3 comprises 16 residues. CDR3 region: CASSGDRGRSNTEAFF. The CDR3 region has the DNA TGTGCCAGCTCAGGGGACAGGGGGCGATCGAACACTGAAGCTTTCTTT.

J is TRBJ2-1 and V is TRBV12-5; D perhaps matches TRBD2 (6 bases). Germline values: CDR1 LGHNT, CDR2 FRNRAP. The germline V and J ends were trimmed by 4 bases and 7 bases, with 17 bases remaining between them. There are 15 residues in the CDR3. The CDR3 sequence is CASGSAGARGNEQFF. The CDR3 bases are TGTGCTAGTGGTTCCGCCGGGGCCCGGGGGAATGAGCAGTTCTTC.

This clonotype was seen at least ten times. The J gene is TRBJ1-5, the V gene TRBV12-3 or TRBV12-4, with TRBD1 identical over 9 bases. This CDR3 is 14 amino acids long. The junction had 8 bases not matched to a gene; V was cut back by 7 bases and J by 7 bases. The CDR3 DNA follows: TGTGCCAGCACCCCCGGGACAGGGAAGCAGCCCCAGCATTTT. Encoded protein: CASTPGTGKQPQHF.

The sample holds many counts of this clonotype. The rearrangement joins TRBV9 to TRBJ1-2; D unclear. V was clipped by 0 bases and J by 3 bases, with 6 bases between them. CDR3 length: 13 amino acids. The V gene's germline CDR1 is SGDLS and CDR2 YYNGEE. CDR3 in amino acids: CASSVAGHYGYTF. The CDR3 coding sequence is TGTGCCAGCAGCGTAGCTGGCCACTATGGCTACACCTTC.

As concerns this clonotype: One base away lies a much larger clone, so this may be a sequencing read error. CDR3 residues: CAGNSGQTYEQYF. The CDR3 DNA is TGTGCCGGCAACTCGGGACAAACTTACGAGCAGTACTTC. The chain joins TRBV3-1 to TRBJ2-7, with D maybe TRBD1 (6 bases). Trimming pared 11 bases from V and 4 bases from J, leaving 18 bases between. The CDR3 runs to 13 residues. Germline loops: CDR1 LGHDT, CDR2 YNNKEL (reference sequence).

DNA for the CDR3: TGTGCCAGCAGATTGGACGGCGCAACTAATGAAAAACTGTTTTTT. Translating it yields CASRLDGATNEKLFF. V is TRBV2 and J is TRBJ1-4, with no clear D. Germline lookup yields CDR1 SNHLY and CDR2 FYNNEI. The CDR3 is 15 amino acids. V was pared by 6 bases and J by 0 bases, with 11 bases between.

The table lists this clonotype with many counts. V usage is TRBV5-1 and J usage is TRBJ2-7; unclear D gene. The CDR3 spans 14 residues. Deletions cut 0 bases from V and 3 bases from J, with 10 bases between. In germline, CDR1 is SGHRS, CDR2 YFSETQ. The CDR3 region has the DNA TGCGCCAGCAGCTTGGGACCCGGCGGCTACGAGCAGTACTTC. This translates into CASSLGPGGYEQYF.

This clonotype was observed once. The V and J genes are TRBV9 and TRBJ1-1; D is possibly TRBD1 (5 bases). Per the germline V gene, CDR1 is SGDLS and CDR2 is YYNGEE. V was trimmed by 3 bases and J by 6 bases, leaving 9 bases between them. The CDR3 length is 12 residues. The CDR3 DNA reads TGTGCCAGCAGCGCGGGGGGGTCTGAAGCTTTCTTT. Protein: CASSAGGSEAFF. Filled out from reference TRBV9 and TRBJ1-1, the complete variable domain reads DSGVTQTPKHLITATGQRVTLRCSPRSGDLSVYWYQQSLDQGLQFLIQYYNGEERAKGNILERFSAQQFPDLHSELNLSSLELGDSALYFCASSAGGSEAFFGQGTRLTVV.

This clonotype was detected many times. The V gene is TRBV5-1, the J gene TRBJ2-5; a possible D gene is TRBD1 (6 bases). V was clipped by 0 bases and J by 1 base, with 13 bases between them. The CDR3 is 16 amino acids. Per the germline V gene, CDR1 is SGHRS and CDR2 is YFSETQ. The CDR3 DNA reads TGCGCCAGCAGCTTGGTCCCAGGGGCAATCCAAGAGACCCAGTACTTC. This sequence encodes CASSLVPGAIQETQYF.

In the case of this clonotype: Just one base apart from a much larger clone, this may be a read error. The rearrangement links TRBV11-2 to TRBJ2-7, with 7 bases aligning to TRBD2. Germline V gene lookup returns CDR1 SGHAT and CDR2 FQNNGV. With 1 base clipped from V and 7 bases from J, the junction kept 7 bases outside the gene matches. This CDR3 comprises 14 residues. In DNA form, the CDR3 reads TGTGCCAGCAGCTTAGGAGCGGGAATAGATGAGCAGTACTTC. It is translated as CASSLGAGIDEQYF.

This clonotype was counted at least ten times. This rearrangement joins TRBV11-2 to TRBJ1-6; no clear D gene. This CDR3 has 11 residues. The germline CDR1 and CDR2 sequences are SGHAT and FQNNGV. The V gene lost 5 bases and the J gene lost 15 bases, with 11 bases spanning the gap. The CDR3 DNA follows: TGTGCCAGCAGCCACACGGACGTCCTCCACTTT. Translated, it gives CASSHTDVLHF.

This clonotype was counted ten times or more. The V gene is TRBV2, the J gene TRBJ1-2; tentative D call: TRBD1 (6 bases). The V gene's germline CDR1 is SNHLY and CDR2 FYNNEI. This CDR3 region has 16 residues. The germline V and J ends were trimmed by 7 bases and 5 bases, with 23 bases remaining between them. This chain's CDR3 is CASNPQVGGASYGYTF. The CDR3 nucleotides read TGTGCCAGCAACCCACAGGTGGGGGGCGCGTCTTATGGCTACACCTTC.

Here the CDR3 reads CASGPLSGNQPQHF. In DNA, the CDR3 is TGTGCCAGCGGACCCCTCAGCGGGAATCAGCCCCAGCATTTT. The chain uses TRBV5-8 and TRBJ1-5, with no clear D. Trimming took off 7 bases at V and 4 bases at J, with 15 bases between the two ends. The CDR3 sequence is 14 residues long. The germline V gene has CDR1 SGHTS and CDR2 YDEGEE.

This clonotype has at least ten counts. The rearrangement uses TRBV20-1 and TRBJ1-6; 9 bases are shared with TRBD1. The ends lost 6 bases at V and 0 bases at J; junction bases unmatched: 6. The CDR3 consists of 16 residues. Germline V gene lookup returns CDR1 DFQATT and CDR2 SNEGSKA (reference sequence). Here the CDR3 reads CSARDRASSYNSPLHF. The CDR3 bases are TGCAGTGCGCGGGACAGGGCGAGCTCCTATAATTCACCCCTCCACTTT.